These T cell receptor beta chains were read from a single sample in a study of metastatic and nonmetastatic thyroid tumors. TCRdb redid the clone calls on the PCR reads using MiXCR. This sample has about 28,000 clones, with 15% to 20% found just once. Sequenced: blood. Receptor source: a female donor with papillary thyroid cancer or a benign thyroid nodule (not recorded which). Some clones in this sample may be carry-over from other donors' samples. CDR3s leave out the opening cysteine and the closing phenylalanine or tryptophan. D genes are given only for firm matches.

NA	TRBV6-1	TRBJ2-3	ASSFALADTQY
NA	TRBV10-1	TRBJ2-3	ASSESGRADTQY
NA	TRBV10-3	TRBJ2-1	AISERAPPSIYNEQF
NA	TRBV6-1	TRBJ1-1	ASSPSENTEAF
TRBD2	TRBV7-6	TRBJ2-5	ASSLGPGGETQY
TRBD2	TRBV28	TRBJ2-1	ASSLLGGTSYNEQF
NA	TRBV2	TRBJ2-2	ASAGTIYSGELF
NA	TRBV13	TRBJ1-2	ATIIRGAIYGYT
TRBD1	TRBV6-5	TRBJ1-2	ASSYAGTGAGNYGYT
NA	TRBV28	TRBJ2-1	ASSLDRAEQF
TRBD1	TRBV6-1	TRBJ1-5	ASSLNPRQGNQPQH
NA	TRBV28	TRBJ2-7	ASSSISGSLYEQY
NA	TRBV12-3/TRBV12-4	TRBJ2-2	ASRTLNTGELF
TRBD2	TRBV10-1	TRBJ2-3	ASSGGTDTQY
TRBD2	TRBV28	TRBJ2-5	ASSPSGAETQY
TRBD2	TRBV2	TRBJ2-7	ASSERGGPYEQY
TRBD2	TRBV11-2	TRBJ2-3	ASSLYTAGGKDTQY
TRBD1	TRBV9	TRBJ1-1	ASSASTGENTEAF
NA	TRBV7-4	TRBJ2-1	ASSFDRPLSLTGSVEQF
TRBD2	TRBV6-4	TRBJ2-1	ASSPISSGSRNEQF
NA	TRBV2	TRBJ1-5	ANSFTGCYQPQH
TRBD1	TRBV29-1	TRBJ1-5	SVVGQDSNQPQH
NA	TRBV10-2	TRBJ1-1	ASSVNANTEAF
NA	TRBV9	TRBJ2-3	ASSHISTDTQY
TRBD1	TRBV19	TRBJ1-5	ASSIRQGEGNQPQH
NA	TRBV11-1	TRBJ2-1	ASSLFRTGQGGEQF
NA	TRBV24-1	TRBJ2-2	ATSAYGSGLWSTGELF
NA	TRBV6-1	TRBJ1-2	ASSEIFMDSGYT
NA	TRBV28	TRBJ1-5	ASSLYGDQHQH
NA	TRBV24-1	TRBJ1-1	ATRDTMNTETF
NA	TRBV29-1	TRBJ2-5	SVDSTQETQY
NA	TRBV4-1	TRBJ2-2	ASSQLTDTGELF
TRBD2	TRBV6-4	TRBJ2-1	ASTHRAGVSIYEQF
TRBD1	TRBV19	TRBJ1-6	ASSIGTDNSPLH
NA	TRBV7-3	TRBJ1-1	ASRSGGPNTEAF
NA	TRBV3-1	TRBJ1-2	ASSQDGGRSYT
NA	TRBV9	TRBJ1-1	ASSATLGRTEAF
NA	TRBV6-2/TRBV6-3	TRBJ2-2	ASKQGRLTGELF
TRBD1	TRBV29-1	TRBJ2-1	SVTGTGRFTEQF
TRBD1	TRBV6-7	TRBJ1-2	ASSYAGGDGYT
NA	TRBV6-1	TRBJ2-3	ASSPILRMDTQY
NA	TRBV6-6	TRBJ1-3	ASSYRAGSYGSSGNTIY
NA	TRBV2	TRBJ2-3	ASVRSGGTDTQY
NA	TRBV19	TRBJ1-3	ASSIGGGNTIY
TRBD2	TRBV6-5	TRBJ2-3	ASSYALAGGPADTQY
NA	TRBV2	TRBJ1-2	ASRGDQGGYT
NA	TRBV2	TRBJ1-2	ASGSPGGQGYGYT
NA	TRBV12-3/TRBV12-4	TRBJ1-1	ASSWAARAEAF
NA	TRBV11-2	TRBJ2-6	ASSLWAATSGANVLT
TRBD2	TRBV4-1	TRBJ2-1	ASSHLGLAGAASSYNEQF
NA	TRBV7-2	TRBJ2-7	ASSRPGYEQY
NA	TRBV30	TRBJ1-6	AWSAQVSNSPLH
TRBD1	TRBV2	TRBJ1-6	ASSPGQGGRPLH
NA	TRBV6-1	TRBJ2-5	ASSSEWREETQY
NA	TRBV28	TRBJ1-2	ASSLSLLRVGYGYT